Below, 21 T cell receptor beta chains from the same sample are listed, as sequenced in a study of glioma-infiltrating T cells after dendritic cell vaccination. Assay: immunoSEQ multiplex PCR; the TCRdb copy retains only in-frame clones and omits some. This sample has roughly 100,000 clones, with 85% found just once. The specimen was blood, collected before dendritic cell vaccination. These receptors were taken from a human donor with glioblastoma.

V is TRBV10-1 and J is TRBJ2-1; D perhaps matches TRBD1 (8 bases). This CDR3 spans 17 amino acids. The germline gives CDR1 WNHNN, CDR2 SYGVQD (reference sequence). Trimming left V 6 bases short and J 6 bases short, with 24 bases between. CDR3 DNA sequence: TGCGCCAGCAGCCAACAGGGGGGGAGGGCCCTTGGCAATGAGCAGTTCTTC. Its translation: CASSQQGGRALGNEQFF.

This rearrangement joins TRBV11-2 to TRBJ1-1; D gene unclear. Germline V lookup: CDR1 SGHAT, CDR2 FQNNGV. V was cut by 4 bases and J by 0 bases, with 3 bases left in between. The CDR3 runs 12 residues. CDR3 residues: CASSSMNTEAFF. As DNA, the CDR3 is TGTGCCAGCAGCTCCATGAACACTGAAGCTTTCTTT.

About this clone itself: In the same sample, other DNA sequences code for this CDR3. The gene calls are TRBV5-6 and TRBJ1-1, with D perhaps matching TRBD1 (6 bases). Germline CDR1 is SGHDT and CDR2 is YYEEEE. V gave up 0 bases and J gave up 4 bases, with 13 bases separating them. The CDR3 covers 15 residues. Written as DNA, the CDR3 is TGTGCCAGCAGCTTGGATACAGGGAAGAGCACTGAAGCTTTCTTT. Translating it yields CASSLDTGKSTEAFF.

V is TRBV30 and J is TRBJ1-1, with D unclear. Trimming pared 1 base from V and 5 bases from J, leaving 2 bases between. CDR3 length: 10 amino acids. CDR1 is GTSNPN, CDR2 SVGIG, per germline (reference sequence). The CDR3 DNA reads TGTGCCTGGAGTGCTACTGAAGCTTTCTTT. This gives the protein CAWSATEAFF.

The rearrangement joins TRBV5-1 to TRBJ1-1; no firm D call. Trimming stripped 4 bases from V and 1 base from J, with 11 bases between. The CDR3 runs 14 residues. Germline V gene lookup returns CDR1 SGHRS and CDR2 YFSETQ. CDR3 in DNA: TGCGCCAGCAGCCCGCAGGTCCAGAACACTGAAGCTTTCTTT. Its translation is CASSPQVQNTEAFF.

The chain joins TRBV6-1 to TRBJ2-2, with D hard to call. This CDR3 has 14 residues. Looked up from germline, CDR1 is MNHNS and CDR2 is SASEGT. The ends were cut back, 2 bases at V and 8 bases at J, with 12 bases in the middle. CDR3 coding DNA: TGTGCCAGCAGTGAACTGTGGGCGCGAGGGGAGCTGTTTTTT. It specifies CASSELWARGELFF.

The chain couples TRBV9 to TRBJ1-2, with D maybe TRBD1 (5 bases). The CDR3 is 15 residues long. Germline assignment: CDR1 SGDLS and CDR2 YYNGEE. Deletions cut 0 bases from V and 4 bases from J, with 13 bases between. CDR3 sequence (DNA): TGTGCCAGCAGCGTAGGGGACTCTTTCCCCTATGGCTACACCTTC. The encoded protein is CASSVGDSFPYGYTF.

The chain carries TRBV7-8 and TRBJ2-1; 13 bases match TRBD2. Germline CDR1 SGHVS, CDR2 FQNEAQ. CDR3 length: 15 amino acids. The V gene end was trimmed by 4 bases and the J gene end by 4 bases; junction bases not matched to a gene: 1. Written as DNA, the CDR3 is TGTGCCAGCAGCTGGACTAGCGGGAGTTACAATGAGCAGTTCTTC. Protein product: CASSWTSGSYNEQFF.

This clone was detected only once. The genes are TRBV7-8 and TRBJ1-1; 7 nucleotides line up with TRBD1. Losses at the gene ends were 4 bases for V and 0 bases for J; bases not matched to a gene: 5. This CDR3 comprises 15 residues. Germline V gene lookup returns CDR1 SGHVS and CDR2 FQNEAQ. This CDR3 reads CASSSKQGLNTEAFF. CDR3 nucleotides: TGTGCCAGCAGCTCCAAACAGGGGCTGAACACTGAAGCTTTCTTT.

The chain joins TRBV25-1 to TRBJ2-5, with D possibly being TRBD1 (6 bases). The assigned J gene may be wrong: the sequence end matches TRBJ2-7 better. Germline CDR1 is MGHDK and CDR2 is SYGVNS. The CDR3 sequence is 15 residues long. The chain's CDR3 is CASSDPRRGIYEQYF. The CDR3 nucleotides read TGTGCCAGCAGTGATCCGCGAAGGGGGATTTACGAGCAGTACTTC.

V is TRBV27 and J is TRBJ2-1; 9 bases match TRBD2. Germline V gene sequence: CDR1 MNHEY, CDR2 SMNVEV (reference sequence). Trimming cost V 3 bases and J 5 bases; bases outside gene matches: 5. The CDR3 has 15 residues. CDR3 in amino acids: CASSFNGGGDNEQFF. DNA of the CDR3: TGTGCCAGCAGTTTTAATGGCGGGGGGGACAATGAGCAGTTCTTC.

The genes are TRBV10-3 and TRBJ2-7; perhaps TRBD1 as D (5 bases). The CDR3 has 14 residues. V gave up 2 bases and J gave up 3 bases, with 11 bases separating them. CDR1 and CDR2 (germline): ENHRY, SYGVKD. CDR3: CAISEGQGYYEQYF. CDR3 nucleotide sequence: TGTGCCATCAGTGAGGGGCAGGGTTACTACGAGCAGTACTTC.

V usage is TRBV10-1 and J usage is TRBJ1-1; maybe TRBD1 (5 bases). Germline V CDR1 and CDR2: WNHNN, SYGVQD (reference sequence). The CDR3 covers 11 residues. The V end lost 6 bases, the J end lost 8 bases, and 10 bases lay between the germline ends. The CDR3 DNA follows: TGCGCCAGCAGGGGGGGAGCAGAAGCTTTCTTT. It is translated as CASRGGAEAFF.

V usage is TRBV29-1 and J usage is TRBJ1-4, with a tentative D call TRBD1 (5 bases). V was clipped by 1 base and J by 6 bases, with 6 bases between them. Germline V gene data show CDR1 as SQVTM and CDR2 as ANQGSEA. This CDR3 region has 12 residues. CDR3 region: CSVEGGDEKLFF. For the CDR3, the DNA is TGCAGCGTTGAAGGGGGGGATGAAAAACTGTTTTTT.

This rearrangement joins TRBV29-1 to TRBJ2-7; TRBD1 might be the D (5 bases). Trimming took 0 bases from V and 3 from J, leaving 9 bases between them. The V gene's germline CDR1 is SQVTM and CDR2 ANQGSEA. The CDR3 consists of 13 residues. CDR3 loop: CSVEEGQGYEQYF. In DNA form, the CDR3 reads TGCAGCGTTGAAGAGGGGCAGGGCTACGAGCAGTACTTC.

The count of this clone is one. V is TRBV4-3 and J is TRBJ2-7; 9 bases agree with TRBD1. The V segment lost 4 bases and the J segment 3 bases; nucleotides outside the gene matches: 7. Germline CDR1 LGHNA, CDR2 YSLEER. The CDR3 covers 15 residues. CDR3 sequence: CASSRDGTGIYEQYF. CDR3 coding DNA: TGCGCCAGCAGCCGGGACGGGACAGGGATCTACGAGCAGTACTTC.

The chain couples TRBV19 to TRBJ1-5; 7 nucleotides agree with TRBD1. The CDR3 has 15 amino acids. Germline CDR1 and CDR2: LNHDA and SQIVND (reference sequence). The ends lost 1 base at V and 2 bases at J; junction bases unmatched: 2. CDR3 in amino acids: CASSIGQGGNQPQHF. The CDR3 nucleotides read TGTGCCAGTAGTATAGGACAGGGAGGCAATCAGCCCCAGCATTTT.

The chain combines TRBV2 with TRBJ2-1; perhaps TRBD2 as D (5 bases). The CDR3 sequence is 13 residues long. Looked up from germline, CDR1 is SNHLY and CDR2 is FYNNEI. V shed 8 bases and J shed 6 bases, with 14 bases lying between them. The CDR3 bases are TGTGCCAGCTACAACGAGGGTTTCAATGAGCAGTTCTTC. As protein: CASYNEGFNEQFF.

The V and J genes are TRBV9 and TRBJ2-5; 7 bases fit TRBD2. The length of the CDR3 is 14 residues. Germline V gives CDR1 SGDLS, CDR2 YYNGEE. V lost 1 base and J lost 4; bases outside the gene matches: 4. CDR3 in amino acids: CASSVTGGGETQYF. The CDR3 nucleotides are TGTGCCAGCAGCGTAACGGGAGGTGGAGAGACCCAGTACTTC.

The CDR3 spells CASSIEEGNQPQHF. As DNA, the CDR3 is TGTGCCAGCAGCATCGAAGAGGGCAATCAGCCCCAGCATTTT. This chain joins TRBV2 and TRBJ1-5; D is unclear. V was cut by 6 bases and J by 2 bases, with 11 bases left in between. The CDR3 totals 14 residues. Germline V CDR1 and CDR2: SNHLY, FYNNEI.

The genes are TRBV6-5 and TRBJ1-2; perhaps TRBD1 as D (5 bases). V gave up 6 bases and J gave up 5 bases, with 16 bases separating them. There are 14 residues in the CDR3. Germline loops: CDR1 MNHEY, CDR2 SVGAGI. The CDR3 bases are TGTGCCAGCAGCCCTGGGGGGGACTTTTATGGCTACACCTTC. Its protein product is CASSPGGDFYGYTF.